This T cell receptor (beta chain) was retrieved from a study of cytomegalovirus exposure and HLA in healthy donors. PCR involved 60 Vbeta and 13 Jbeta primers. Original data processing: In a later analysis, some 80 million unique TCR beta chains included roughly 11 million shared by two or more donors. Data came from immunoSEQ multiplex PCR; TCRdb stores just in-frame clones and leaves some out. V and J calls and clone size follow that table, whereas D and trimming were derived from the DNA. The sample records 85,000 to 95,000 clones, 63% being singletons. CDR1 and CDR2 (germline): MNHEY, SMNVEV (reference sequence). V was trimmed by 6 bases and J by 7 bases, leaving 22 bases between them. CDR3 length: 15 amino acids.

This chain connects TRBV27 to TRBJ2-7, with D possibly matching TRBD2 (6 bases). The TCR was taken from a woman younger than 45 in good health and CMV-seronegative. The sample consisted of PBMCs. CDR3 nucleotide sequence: TGTGCCAGCAGACCTTATAGCGGACCTACCTCGGAGCAGTACTTC. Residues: CASRPYSGPTSEQYF.